This passage covers 28 T cell receptor beta chains from one sample sequenced in a study of blood T cells in healthy people across ages. A sample-barcoded 5' primer and a J-beta primer mix were used in a second PCR of about 7 to 12 cycles. TCRdb re-called the 5' RACE reads with MiXCR, one entry per CDR3 protein. Here the sample spans around 1,000,000 distinct CDR3 sequences, 35% to 40% being singletons. The sample comprised blood. The origin of the receptors is a man between 18 and 35 years old in good health.

V is TRBV6-6 and J is TRBJ2-3; 7 bases map to TRBD1. This CDR3 has 17 residues. Germline V gene data show CDR1 as MNHNY and CDR2 as SVGAGI (reference sequence). V lost 0 bases to trimming and J lost 5 bases; unmatched junction nucleotides: 11. DNA for the CDR3: TGTGCCAGCAGTTACTCGATGCGGACAGGCTGGGGAGATACGCAGTATTTT. It is translated as CASSYSMRTGWGDTQYF.

In its sample, this clonotype was seen many times. The rearrangement links TRBV20-1 to TRBJ1-2; perhaps TRBD1 as D (6 bases). V lost 1 base and J lost 3, with 12 bases in between. The CDR3 contains 14 residues. Germline V CDR1 and CDR2: DFQATT, SNEGSKA (reference sequence). This chain's CDR3 is CSARVTGYDYGYTF. CDR3 sequence (DNA): TGCAGTGCTAGAGTTACAGGGTATGACTATGGCTACACCTTC.

This rearrangement joins TRBV19 to TRBJ2-3; 8 positions match TRBD1. The germline V gene has CDR1 LNHDA and CDR2 SQIVND (reference sequence). The CDR3 runs to 15 residues. V dropped 4 bases and J dropped 5; count of bases not matched to a gene: 8. CDR3 bases: TGTGCCAGTAGTACGGCGGACAGGGCCGGAGATACGCAGTATTTT. Amino acids: CASSTADRAGDTQYF.

The chain has TRBV10-3 and TRBJ1-5, with D possibly being TRBD1 (5 bases). The germline V and J ends were trimmed by 6 bases and 7 bases, with 16 bases remaining between them. This CDR3 has 14 residues. Germline V CDR1 and CDR2: ENHRY, SYGVKD. The CDR3 here is CAISVGGWGQPQHF. The CDR3 nucleotides read TGTGCCATCAGCGTTGGGGGATGGGGCCAGCCCCAGCATTTT.

Only a few counts were recorded for this clonotype. The chain links TRBV4-2 to TRBJ2-2; D not certain. Trimming removed 1 base at V and 0 bases at J, with 12 bases between. CDR3 length: 17 amino acids. Germline loops: CDR1 LGHNA, CDR2 YNFKEQ. The DNA for the CDR3 is TGTGCCAGCAGCCAAGTGGTGGGGATCTCGAACACCGGGGAGCTGTTTTTT. Its protein product is CASSQVVGISNTGELFF.

In this sample, this clonotype turned up a few times. This chain joins TRBV7-2 and TRBJ1-5, with TRBD1 as a possible D gene (6 bases). CDR3 size: 16 residues. Germline V gene sequence: CDR1 SGHTA, CDR2 FQGNSA. V lost 4 bases, J lost 2 bases, and 15 bases lay in between. The CDR3 loop is CASSYRVGGRNQPQHF. For the CDR3, the DNA is TGTGCCAGCAGCTACCGTGTAGGGGGGCGCAATCAGCCCCAGCATTTT. The variable domain in full, completed from reference TRBV7-2 and TRBJ1-5, reads GAGVSQSPSNKVTEKGKDVELRCDPISGHTALYWYRQSLGQGLEFLIYFQGNSAPDKSGLPSDRFSAERTGGSVSTLTIQRTQQEDSAVYLCASSYRVGGRNQPQHFGDGTRLSIL.

The rearrangement links TRBV15 to TRBJ2-3; D might be TRBD2 (6 bases). The CDR3 is 16 residues long. Germline-derived CDR1 and CDR2 are LNHNV and YYDKDF (reference sequence). V was trimmed by 1 base and J by 1 base, leaving 12 bases between them. In DNA, the CDR3 is TGTGCCACCAGCAGAGTGGCGCGGGATGGCACAGATACGCAGTATTTT. This encodes CATSRVARDGTDTQYF.

The V call is TRBV20-1, the J call TRBJ2-1; a possible D gene is TRBD1 (5 bases). V was trimmed by 6 bases and J by 0 bases, leaving 9 bases between them. Germline CDR1 is DFQATT and CDR2 is SNEGSKA (reference sequence). The length of the CDR3 is 13 residues. The CDR3 is CSAARVSYNEQFF. CDR3 coding DNA: TGCAGTGCGGCCAGGGTCTCCTACAATGAGCAGTTCTTC.

This clonotype was counted a few times. This chain uses TRBV4-3 with TRBJ2-4, with TRBD1 matching over 11 bases. Germline V lookup: CDR1 LGHNA, CDR2 YSLEER. The V and J ends lost 4 bases and 5 bases, in that order; junction bases with no gene match: 4. The CDR3 extends over 15 amino acids. Here the CDR3 reads CASSRRTGGENIQYF. The CDR3 DNA follows: TGCGCCAGCAGCCGCCGGACAGGGGGCGAAAACATTCAGTACTTC.

This clonotype was seen a few times. The V gene is TRBV27, the J gene TRBJ2-1, with 8 nucleotides matching TRBD1. Trimming removed 5 bases from V and 3 bases from J; junction bases left unmatched: 21. This CDR3 region has 20 residues. Germline V lookup: CDR1 MNHEY, CDR2 SMNVEV (reference sequence). CDR3 region: CASSPDRGTGPLGIYNEQFF. The CDR3 DNA sequence: TGTGCCAGCAGTCCAGACCGAGGGACAGGTCCTCTTGGGATCTACAATGAGCAGTTCTTC.

The chain carries TRBV7-6 and TRBJ2-1; D might be TRBD1 (6 bases). The DNA end favors TRBJ2-7, so the J call may be wrong. CDR1 and CDR2 from the germline V gene are SGHVS and FNYEAQ. This CDR3 has 16 amino acids. CDR3: CASSLIGQSSYNEQYF. The CDR3, as DNA: TGTGCCAGCAGCTTAATAGGACAGAGCTCCTACAATGAGCAGTACTTC.

V usage is TRBV9 and J usage is TRBJ1-6; no firm D call. CDR1 and CDR2 (germline): SGDLS, YYNGEE. The CDR3 is 13 amino acids. V was shortened by 4 bases and J by 3 bases, with 5 bases between the two germline ends. The CDR3 nucleotides are TGTGCCAGCAGCTCCGTCTATAATTCACCCCTCCACTTT. Its translation is CASSSVYNSPLHF.

This clonotype was seen a handful of times. The chain uses TRBV20-1 and TRBJ2-3; possibly TRBD1 for D (6 bases). Trimming left V 0 bases short and J 2 bases short, with 12 bases between. The CDR3 is 15 residues long. Germline CDR1 reads DFQATT; CDR2 reads SNEGSKA (reference sequence). CDR3 sequence: CSARDRRGTTDTQYF. The CDR3 nucleotides are TGCAGTGCTAGAGATCGTAGGGGGACCACAGATACGCAGTATTTT.

The V gene is TRBV20-1, the J gene TRBJ2-7, with D possibly being TRBD2 (6 bases). The length of the CDR3 is 12 residues. Between the trimmed V and J ends, which lost 4 bases and 10 bases, there was a span of 17 bases. The germline V gene encodes CDR1 DFQATT and CDR2 SNEGSKA (reference sequence). The chain's CDR3 is CSANPLEGTQYF. CDR3 DNA sequence: TGCAGTGCTAATCCCCTGGAGGGCACCCAGTACTTC.

The rearrangement joins TRBV4-3 to TRBJ2-2; the match to TRBD1 covers 9 bases. Germline values: CDR1 LGHNA, CDR2 YSLEER. The junction had 7 bases not matched to a gene; V was cut back by 0 bases and J by 8 bases. The CDR3 length is 16 residues. The CDR3 is CASSQEGQGLRGELFF. The CDR3 nucleotides are TGCGCCAGCAGCCAAGAGGGACAGGGCCTAAGGGGGGAGCTGTTTTTT.

This clonotype has just a few counts. The chain has TRBV2 and TRBJ1-6; D remains unclear. Germline V CDR1 and CDR2: SNHLY, FYNNEI. V lost 3 bases and J lost 3, with 18 bases in between. The CDR3 runs 18 residues. CDR3 sequence: CASSDSTPLRDYNSPLHF. The CDR3 DNA follows: TGTGCCAGCAGTGACAGTACCCCGCTGAGGGACTATAATTCACCCCTCCACTTT.

This clonotype has just one count. The chain has TRBV12-3 or TRBV12-4 and TRBJ2-2, with D hard to call. The ends were cut back, 3 bases at V and 2 bases at J, with 10 bases in the middle. The CDR3 runs to 15 residues. This CDR3 reads CASSLGPQNTGELFF. In DNA, the CDR3 is TGTGCCAGCAGTTTGGGCCCACAAAACACCGGGGAGCTGTTTTTT.

In the case of this clonotype: One junction end does not reproduce the germline sequence, and a read error may be involved. The chain links TRBV27 to TRBJ1-2; D remains unclear. CDR3 length: 13 residues. CDR1 is MNHEY and CDR2 is SMNVEV in the germline V gene (reference sequence). This CDR3 is CAGSFNRNYGYTF. CDR3 coding DNA: TGTGCCGGCAGTTTTAACAGAAACTATGGCTACACCTTC.

This clonotype was seen a few times. The chain employs TRBV20-1 and TRBJ1-6; TRBD1 aligns across 8 bases. Germline V CDR1 and CDR2: DFQATT, SNEGSKA (reference sequence). The CDR3 spans 15 residues. The V segment lost 0 bases and the J segment 7 bases; nucleotides outside the gene matches: 5. The CDR3 DNA is TGCAGTGCTAGAGAGGGACAGGTCGGGAATTCACCCCTCCACTTT. Protein product: CSAREGQVGNSPLHF.

This chain connects TRBV7-8 to TRBJ1-5; a weak D match, TRBD1 (5 bases). This CDR3 has 17 residues. Trimming removed 4 bases from V and 3 bases from J, with 19 bases in between. Germline V gene data show CDR1 as SGHVS and CDR2 as FQNEAQ. The DNA of the CDR3 is TGTGCCAGCAGCTATATCGAGGGCAGGGTCATCAATCAGCCCCAGCATTTT. Its protein product is CASSYIEGRVINQPQHF.

CDR3 loop: CASSYLSTDTQYF. The CDR3 DNA reads as TGTGCCAGCAGTTACCTGAGCACAGATACGCAGTATTTT. J is TRBJ2-3 and V is TRBV6-5; D is unresolved. The V gene lost 2 bases and the J gene lost 0 bases, with 3 bases spanning the gap. In germline, CDR1 is MNHEY, CDR2 SVGAGI. CDR3 length: 13 residues.

The chain recombines TRBV5-1 with TRBJ1-1; D uncertain. The CDR3 contains 16 residues. The V gene's germline CDR1 is SGHRS and CDR2 YFSETQ. Trimming removed 4 bases at V and 0 bases at J, with 16 bases between. CDR3 protein: CASSPLPGVMNTEAFF. Written as DNA, the CDR3 is TGCGCCAGCAGCCCCCTCCCGGGAGTCATGAACACTGAAGCTTTCTTT.

The DNA of the CDR3 is TGTGCTAGTGGTTTGGTAATGGGACAGGGCGCAGATACGCAGTATTTT. Translated: CASGLVMGQGADTQYF. This rearrangement joins TRBV12-5 to TRBJ2-3; TRBD1 agrees at 9 bases. Trimming took 0 bases from V and 4 from J; bases not matched to a gene: 5. The CDR3 has 16 amino acids. Germline loops: CDR1 LGHNT, CDR2 FRNRAP.

This clonotype was counted a few times. The chain has TRBV2 and TRBJ1-1; D perhaps matches TRBD1 (6 bases). Trimming cost V 5 bases and J 4 bases, with 17 bases left between them. CDR1 and CDR2 from the germline V gene are SNHLY and FYNNEI. The CDR3 runs to 15 residues. The CDR3 loop is CASSQTGRWGTEAFF. The CDR3 nucleotides read TGTGCCAGCAGTCAAACAGGGCGTTGGGGCACTGAAGCTTTCTTT.

This clonotype was seen at least ten times. The V call is TRBV12-3 or TRBV12-4, the J call TRBJ2-7; D assignment may be TRBD1 or TRBD2 (5 bases each). CDR3 length equals 13 residues. V lost 5 bases and J 1 base, leaving 9 bases between the germline ends. CDR3 in DNA: TGTGCCAGCAGTAGGGACGGATCCTACGAGCAGTACTTC. Translating gives CASSRDGSYEQYF.

The table lists this clonotype with a few counts. The J gene is TRBJ1-5, the V gene TRBV5-1, with a possible D match to TRBD1 (5 bases). CDR3 length equals 16 residues. Trimming removed 5 bases at V and 3 bases at J, with 18 bases between. Germline loops: CDR1 SGHRS, CDR2 YFSETQ. The CDR3 spells CASRQNPQGPNQPQHF. In nucleotides, the CDR3 is TGCGCCAGCAGACAGAATCCGCAGGGCCCCAATCAGCCCCAGCATTTT.

The J gene is TRBJ2-7, the V gene TRBV12-3 or TRBV12-4, with D tentatively TRBD1 or TRBD2 (5 bases each). The CDR3 length is 14 residues. V lost 2 bases, J lost 3 bases, and 11 bases lay in between. The CDR3 reads CASSLRGPGYEQYF. The CDR3 coding sequence is TGTGCCAGCAGTTTACGGGGACCCGGCTACGAGCAGTACTTC.

The chain employs TRBV11-2 and TRBJ2-1; D not resolved. V was clipped by 7 bases and J by 0 bases, with 13 bases between them. CDR1 SGHAT and CDR2 FQNNGV come from the germline V gene. This CDR3 has 15 amino acids. The CDR3 DNA follows: TGTGCCAGCAACCGTGGGGTTGGCTCCTACAATGAGCAGTTCTTC. Its translation: CASNRGVGSYNEQFF.